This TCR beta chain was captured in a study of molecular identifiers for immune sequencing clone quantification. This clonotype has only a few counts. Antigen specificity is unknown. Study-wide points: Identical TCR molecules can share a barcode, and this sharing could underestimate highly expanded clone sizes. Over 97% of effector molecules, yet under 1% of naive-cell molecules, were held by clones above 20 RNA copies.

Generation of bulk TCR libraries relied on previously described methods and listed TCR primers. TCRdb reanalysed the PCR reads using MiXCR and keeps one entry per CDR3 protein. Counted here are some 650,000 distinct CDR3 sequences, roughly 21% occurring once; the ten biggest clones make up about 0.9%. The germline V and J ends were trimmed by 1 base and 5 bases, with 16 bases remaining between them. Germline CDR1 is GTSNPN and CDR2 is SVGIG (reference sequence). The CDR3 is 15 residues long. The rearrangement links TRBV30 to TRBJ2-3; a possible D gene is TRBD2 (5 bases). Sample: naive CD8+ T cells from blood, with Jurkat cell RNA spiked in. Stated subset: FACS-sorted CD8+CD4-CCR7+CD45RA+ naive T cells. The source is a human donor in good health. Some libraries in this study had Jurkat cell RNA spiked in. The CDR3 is CAWSGLASLVDTQYF. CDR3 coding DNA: TGTGCCTGGAGTGGGCTAGCTTCCCTAGTAGATACGCAGTATTTT.